The T cell receptor beta chain described here comes from a study of CD8 T cells in ankylosing spondylitis. Study results and limitations: Clones linked to the disease showed a CD8+ phenotype. They occurred at relatively low frequencies in peripheral blood.

Germline CDR1 reads SNHLY; CDR2 reads FYNNEI. The CDR3 runs to 13 residues. Trimming left V 7 bases short and J 0 bases short, with 9 bases between. For TCR beta, libraries came from quantitative 5'-RACE with molecular barcodes. MiXCR, applied by TCRdb to the 5' RACE reads, yields one record per CDR3 protein. The profile shows more than 150,000 distinct CDR3 sequences, roughly 18% of them singletons. Remarks on this clonotype: Its antigen is not known.

The sample taken for sequencing was blood, either unsorted or a sorted T cell fraction (not recorded which). This clonotype was obtained from a male donor under 30 with ankylosing spondylitis or in good health (not recorded which). V gene TRBV2 combines with J gene TRBJ2-5; D unclear. Here the CDR3 DNA reads TGTGCCAGCACGACCGCGTACCAAGAGACCCAGTACTTC. It specifies CASTTAYQETQYF.